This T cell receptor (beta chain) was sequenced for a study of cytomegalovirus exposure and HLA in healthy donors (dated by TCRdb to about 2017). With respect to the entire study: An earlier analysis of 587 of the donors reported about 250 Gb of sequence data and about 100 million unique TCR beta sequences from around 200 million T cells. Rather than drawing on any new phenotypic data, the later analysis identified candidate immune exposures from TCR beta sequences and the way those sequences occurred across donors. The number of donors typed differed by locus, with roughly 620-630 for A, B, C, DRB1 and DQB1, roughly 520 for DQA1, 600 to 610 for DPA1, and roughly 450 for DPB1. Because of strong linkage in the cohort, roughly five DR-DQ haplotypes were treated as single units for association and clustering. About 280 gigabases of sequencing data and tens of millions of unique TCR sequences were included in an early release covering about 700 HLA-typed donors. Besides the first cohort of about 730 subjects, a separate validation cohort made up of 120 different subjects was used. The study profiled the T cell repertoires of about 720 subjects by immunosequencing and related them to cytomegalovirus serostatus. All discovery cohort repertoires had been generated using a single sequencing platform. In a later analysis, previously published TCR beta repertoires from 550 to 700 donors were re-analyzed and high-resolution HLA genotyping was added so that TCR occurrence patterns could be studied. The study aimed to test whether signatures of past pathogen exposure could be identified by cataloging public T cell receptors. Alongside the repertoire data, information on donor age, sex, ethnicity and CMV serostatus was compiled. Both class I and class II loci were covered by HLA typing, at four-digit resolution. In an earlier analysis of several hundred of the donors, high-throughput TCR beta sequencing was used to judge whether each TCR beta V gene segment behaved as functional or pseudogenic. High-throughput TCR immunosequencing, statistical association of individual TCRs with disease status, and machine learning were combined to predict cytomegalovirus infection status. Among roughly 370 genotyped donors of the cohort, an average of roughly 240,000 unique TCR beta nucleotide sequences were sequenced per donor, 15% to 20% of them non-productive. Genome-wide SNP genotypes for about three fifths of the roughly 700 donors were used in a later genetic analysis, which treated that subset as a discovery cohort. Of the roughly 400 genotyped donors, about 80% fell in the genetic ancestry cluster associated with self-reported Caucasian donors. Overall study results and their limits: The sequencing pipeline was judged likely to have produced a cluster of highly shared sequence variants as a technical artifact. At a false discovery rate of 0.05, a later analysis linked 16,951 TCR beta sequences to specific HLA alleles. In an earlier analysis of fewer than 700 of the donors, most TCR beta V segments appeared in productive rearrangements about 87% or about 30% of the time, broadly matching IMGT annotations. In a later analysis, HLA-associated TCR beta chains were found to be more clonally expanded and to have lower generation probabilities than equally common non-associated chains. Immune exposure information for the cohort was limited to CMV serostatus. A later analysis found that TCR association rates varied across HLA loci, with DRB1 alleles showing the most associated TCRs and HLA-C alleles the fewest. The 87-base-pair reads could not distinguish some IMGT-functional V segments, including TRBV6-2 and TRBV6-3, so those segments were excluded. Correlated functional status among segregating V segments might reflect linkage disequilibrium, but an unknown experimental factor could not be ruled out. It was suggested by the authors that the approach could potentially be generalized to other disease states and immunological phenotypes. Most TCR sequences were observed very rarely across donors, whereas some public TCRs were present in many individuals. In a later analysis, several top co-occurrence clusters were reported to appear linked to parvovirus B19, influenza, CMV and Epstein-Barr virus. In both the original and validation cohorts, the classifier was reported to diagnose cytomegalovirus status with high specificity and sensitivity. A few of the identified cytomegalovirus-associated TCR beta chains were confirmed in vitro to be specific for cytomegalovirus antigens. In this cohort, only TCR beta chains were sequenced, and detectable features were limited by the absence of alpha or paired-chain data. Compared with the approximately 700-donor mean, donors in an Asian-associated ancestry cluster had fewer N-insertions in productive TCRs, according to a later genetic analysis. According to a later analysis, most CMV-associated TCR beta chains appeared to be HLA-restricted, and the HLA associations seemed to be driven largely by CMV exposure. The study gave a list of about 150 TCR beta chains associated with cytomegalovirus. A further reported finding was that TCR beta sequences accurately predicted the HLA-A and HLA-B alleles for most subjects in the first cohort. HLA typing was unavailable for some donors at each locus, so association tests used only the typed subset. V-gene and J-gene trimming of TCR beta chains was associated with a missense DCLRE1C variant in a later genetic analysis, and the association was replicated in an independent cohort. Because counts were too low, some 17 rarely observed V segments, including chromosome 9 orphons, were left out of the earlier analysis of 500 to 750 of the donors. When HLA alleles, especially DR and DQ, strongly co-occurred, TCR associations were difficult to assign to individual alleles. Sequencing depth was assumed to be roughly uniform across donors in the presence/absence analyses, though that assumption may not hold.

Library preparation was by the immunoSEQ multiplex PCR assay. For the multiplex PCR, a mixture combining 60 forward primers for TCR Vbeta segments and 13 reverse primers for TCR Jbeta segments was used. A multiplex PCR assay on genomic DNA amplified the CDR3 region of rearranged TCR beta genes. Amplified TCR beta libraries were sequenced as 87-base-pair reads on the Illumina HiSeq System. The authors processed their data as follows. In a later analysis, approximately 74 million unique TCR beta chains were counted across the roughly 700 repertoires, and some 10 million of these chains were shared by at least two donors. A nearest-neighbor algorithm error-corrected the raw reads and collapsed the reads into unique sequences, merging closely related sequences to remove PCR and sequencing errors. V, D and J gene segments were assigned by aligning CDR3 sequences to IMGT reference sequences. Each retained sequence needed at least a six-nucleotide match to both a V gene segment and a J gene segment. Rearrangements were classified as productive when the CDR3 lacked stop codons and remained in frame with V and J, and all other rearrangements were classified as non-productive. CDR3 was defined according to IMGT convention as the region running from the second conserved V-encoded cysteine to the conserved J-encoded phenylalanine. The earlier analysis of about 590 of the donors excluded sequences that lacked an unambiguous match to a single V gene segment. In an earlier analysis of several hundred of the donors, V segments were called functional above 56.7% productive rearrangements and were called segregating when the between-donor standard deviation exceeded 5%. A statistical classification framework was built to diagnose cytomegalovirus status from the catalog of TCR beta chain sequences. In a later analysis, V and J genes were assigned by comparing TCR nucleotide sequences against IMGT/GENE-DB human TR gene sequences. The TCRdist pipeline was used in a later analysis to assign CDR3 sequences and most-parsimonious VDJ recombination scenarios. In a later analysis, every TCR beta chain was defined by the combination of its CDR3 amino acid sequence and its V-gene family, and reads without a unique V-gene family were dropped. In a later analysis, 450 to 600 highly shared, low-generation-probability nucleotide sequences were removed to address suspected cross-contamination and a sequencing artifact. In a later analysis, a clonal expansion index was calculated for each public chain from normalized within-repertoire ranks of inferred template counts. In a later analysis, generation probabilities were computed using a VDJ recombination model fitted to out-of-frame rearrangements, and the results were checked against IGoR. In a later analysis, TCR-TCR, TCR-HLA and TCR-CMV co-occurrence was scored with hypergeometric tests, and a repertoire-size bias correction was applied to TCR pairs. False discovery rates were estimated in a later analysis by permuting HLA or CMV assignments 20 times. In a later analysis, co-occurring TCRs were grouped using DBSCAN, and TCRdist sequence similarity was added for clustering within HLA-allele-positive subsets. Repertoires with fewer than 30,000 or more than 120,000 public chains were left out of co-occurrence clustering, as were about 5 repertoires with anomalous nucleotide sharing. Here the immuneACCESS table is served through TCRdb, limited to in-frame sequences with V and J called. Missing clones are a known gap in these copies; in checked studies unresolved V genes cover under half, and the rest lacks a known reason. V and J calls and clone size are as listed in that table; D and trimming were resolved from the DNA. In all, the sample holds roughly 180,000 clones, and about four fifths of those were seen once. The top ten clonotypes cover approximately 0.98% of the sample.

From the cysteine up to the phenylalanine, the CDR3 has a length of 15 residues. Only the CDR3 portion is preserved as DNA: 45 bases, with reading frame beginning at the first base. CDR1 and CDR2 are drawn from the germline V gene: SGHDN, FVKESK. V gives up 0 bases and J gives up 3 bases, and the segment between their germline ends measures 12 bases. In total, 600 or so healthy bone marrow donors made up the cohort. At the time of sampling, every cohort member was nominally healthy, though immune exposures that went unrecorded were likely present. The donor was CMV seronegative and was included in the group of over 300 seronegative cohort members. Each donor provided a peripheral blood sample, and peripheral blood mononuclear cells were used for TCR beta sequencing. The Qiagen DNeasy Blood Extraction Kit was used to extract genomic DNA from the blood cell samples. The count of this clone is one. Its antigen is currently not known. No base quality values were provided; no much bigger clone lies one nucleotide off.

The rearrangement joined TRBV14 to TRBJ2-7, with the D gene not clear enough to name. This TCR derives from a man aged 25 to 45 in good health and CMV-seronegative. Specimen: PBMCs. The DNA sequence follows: TGTGCCAGCAGCCAAGAGATTGGTCCGGGCTACGAGCAGTACTTC. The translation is CASSQEIGPGYEQYF.